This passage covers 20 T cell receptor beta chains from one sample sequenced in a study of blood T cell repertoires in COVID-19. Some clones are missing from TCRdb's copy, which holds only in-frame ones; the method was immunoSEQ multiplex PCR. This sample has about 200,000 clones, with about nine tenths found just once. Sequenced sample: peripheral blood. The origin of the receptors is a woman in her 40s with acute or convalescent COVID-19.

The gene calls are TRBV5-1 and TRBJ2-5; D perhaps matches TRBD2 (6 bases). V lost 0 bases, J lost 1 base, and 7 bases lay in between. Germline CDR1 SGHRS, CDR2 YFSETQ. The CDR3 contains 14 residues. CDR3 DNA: TGCGCCAGCAGCTTGGCCGGGGGCCAAGAGACCCAGTACTTC. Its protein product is CASSLAGGQETQYF.

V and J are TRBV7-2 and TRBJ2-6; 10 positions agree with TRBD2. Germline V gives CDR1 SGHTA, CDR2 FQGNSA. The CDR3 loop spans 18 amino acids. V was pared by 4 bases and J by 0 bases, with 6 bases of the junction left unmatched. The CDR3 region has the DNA TGTGCCAGCAGCTCCTTAGCGGGGGGCCTCTCTGGGGCCAACGTCCTGACTTTC. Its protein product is CASSSLAGGLSGANVLTF.

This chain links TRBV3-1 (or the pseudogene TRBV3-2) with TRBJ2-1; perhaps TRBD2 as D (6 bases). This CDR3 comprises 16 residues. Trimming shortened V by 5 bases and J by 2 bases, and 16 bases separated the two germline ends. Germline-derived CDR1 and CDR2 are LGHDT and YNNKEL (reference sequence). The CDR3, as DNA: TGTGCCAGCAGCTTGGGGCGGGATAGCCCCTACAATGAGCAGTTCTTC. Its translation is CASSLGRDSPYNEQFF.

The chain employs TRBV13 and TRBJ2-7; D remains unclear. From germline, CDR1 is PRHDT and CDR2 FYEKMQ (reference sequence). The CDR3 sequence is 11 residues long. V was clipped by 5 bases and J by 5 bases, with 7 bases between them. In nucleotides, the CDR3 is TGTGCCAGCAGCCCAGAGGACGAGCAGTACGTC. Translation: CASSPEDEQYV.

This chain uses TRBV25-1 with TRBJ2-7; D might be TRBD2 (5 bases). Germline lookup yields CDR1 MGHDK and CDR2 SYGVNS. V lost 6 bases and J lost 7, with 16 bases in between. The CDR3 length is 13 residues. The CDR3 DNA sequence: TGTGCCAGCAGGCCTTCGAGAGGGTGGGAGCAGTACGTC. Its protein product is CASRPSRGWEQYV.

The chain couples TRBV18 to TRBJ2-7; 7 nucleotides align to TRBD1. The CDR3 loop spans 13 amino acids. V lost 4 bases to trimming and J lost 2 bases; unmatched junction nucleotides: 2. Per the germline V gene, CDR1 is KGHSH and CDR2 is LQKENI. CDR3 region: CASSQGTAYEQYV. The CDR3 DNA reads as TGTGCCAGCTCACAGGGGACAGCCTACGAGCAGTACGTC.

For the CDR3, the DNA is TGTGCCAGCAGCCTCGCAACAGCAACTAATGAAAAACTGTTTTTT. It codes for CASSLATATNEKLFF. The rearrangement links TRBV6-5 to TRBJ1-4; D call uncertain. V lost 6 bases and J lost 0, with 11 bases in between. CDR1 is MNHEY and CDR2 is SVGAGI in the germline V gene. This CDR3 is built from 15 residues.

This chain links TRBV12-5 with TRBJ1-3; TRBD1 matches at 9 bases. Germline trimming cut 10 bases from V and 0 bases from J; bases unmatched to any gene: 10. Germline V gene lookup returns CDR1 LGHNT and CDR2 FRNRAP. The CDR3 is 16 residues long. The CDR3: CATTPGQGISGNTIYF. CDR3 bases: TGTGCTACAACTCCGGGACAGGGTATCTCTGGAAACACCATATATTTT.

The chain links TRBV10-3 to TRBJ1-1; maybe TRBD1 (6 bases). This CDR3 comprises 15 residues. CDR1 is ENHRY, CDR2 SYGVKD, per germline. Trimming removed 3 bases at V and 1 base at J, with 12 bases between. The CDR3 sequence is CAISDPGTPNTEAFF. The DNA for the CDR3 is TGTGCCATCAGTGACCCGGGGACACCGAACACTGAAGCTTTCTTT.

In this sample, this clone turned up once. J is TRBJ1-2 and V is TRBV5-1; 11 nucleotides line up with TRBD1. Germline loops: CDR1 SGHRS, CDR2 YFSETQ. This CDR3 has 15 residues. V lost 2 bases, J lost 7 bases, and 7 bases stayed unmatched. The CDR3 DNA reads TGCGCCAGCAGCTTATGGACAGGGGGCGGTGGTGGCTACACCTTC. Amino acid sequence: CASSLWTGGGGGYTF.

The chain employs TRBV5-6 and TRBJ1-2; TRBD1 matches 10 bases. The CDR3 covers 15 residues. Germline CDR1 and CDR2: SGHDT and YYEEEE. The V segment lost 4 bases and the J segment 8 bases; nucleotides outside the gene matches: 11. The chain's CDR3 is CASSGGQGPTMGYTF. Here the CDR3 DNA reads TGTGCCAGCAGCGGGGGACAGGGGCCAACGATGGGCTACACCTTC.

This chain's CDR3 is CASSWAGGESPLHF. DNA for the CDR3: TGCGCCAGCAGCTGGGCAGGGGGAGAATCACCCCTCCACTTT. V gene TRBV5-1 combines with J gene TRBJ1-6; TRBD1 aligns across 7 bases. The CDR3 consists of 14 residues. The germline gives CDR1 SGHRS, CDR2 YFSETQ. J was trimmed by 10 bases and V by 3 bases; bases with no gene match: 7.

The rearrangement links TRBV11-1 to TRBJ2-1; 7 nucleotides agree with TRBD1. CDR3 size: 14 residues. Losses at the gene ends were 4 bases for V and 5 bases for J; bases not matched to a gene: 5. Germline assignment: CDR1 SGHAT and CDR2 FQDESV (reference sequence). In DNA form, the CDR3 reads TGTGCCAGCAGCTCCGGGACAGATAACAATGAGCAGTTCTTC. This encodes CASSSGTDNNEQFF.

The CDR3 DNA follows: TGTGCCAGCAGCTTAGACCCCTGGACAGGGGGCCGAAGGTTAAACACTGAAGCTTTCTTT. This codes for CASSLDPWTGGRRLNTEAFF. The V and J genes are TRBV11-2 and TRBJ1-1; 11 nucleotides align to TRBD1. Germline trimming cut 0 bases from V and 2 bases from J; bases unmatched to any gene: 14. The germline gives CDR1 SGHAT, CDR2 FQNNGV. This CDR3 is built from 20 residues.

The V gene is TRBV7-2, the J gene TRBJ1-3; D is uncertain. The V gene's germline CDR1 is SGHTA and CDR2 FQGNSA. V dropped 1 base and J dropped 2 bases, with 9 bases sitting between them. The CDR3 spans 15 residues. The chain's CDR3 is CASSLGWGAGNTIYF. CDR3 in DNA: TGTGCCAGCAGCTTAGGTTGGGGAGCTGGAAACACCATATATTTT.

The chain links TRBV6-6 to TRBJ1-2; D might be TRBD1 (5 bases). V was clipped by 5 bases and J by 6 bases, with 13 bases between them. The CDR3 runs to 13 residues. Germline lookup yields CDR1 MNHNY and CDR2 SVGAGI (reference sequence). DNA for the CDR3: TGTGCCAGCAGTCTTCACCCAGGGAATGGCTACACCTTC. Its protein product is CASSLHPGNGYTF.

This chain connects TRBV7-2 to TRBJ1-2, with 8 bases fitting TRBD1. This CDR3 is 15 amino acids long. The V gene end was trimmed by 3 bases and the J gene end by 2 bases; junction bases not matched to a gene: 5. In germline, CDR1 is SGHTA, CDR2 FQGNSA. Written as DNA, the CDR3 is TGTGCCAGCAGCTTTCGGACAGGGAGCAACTATGGCTACACCTTC. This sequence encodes CASSFRTGSNYGYTF.

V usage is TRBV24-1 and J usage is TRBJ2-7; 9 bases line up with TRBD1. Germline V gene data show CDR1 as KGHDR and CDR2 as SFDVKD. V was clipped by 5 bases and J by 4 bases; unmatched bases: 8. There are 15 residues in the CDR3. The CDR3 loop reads CATSVNRDRAYEQYV. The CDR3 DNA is TGTGCCACCAGTGTCAACCGGGACAGGGCGTACGAGCAGTACGTC.

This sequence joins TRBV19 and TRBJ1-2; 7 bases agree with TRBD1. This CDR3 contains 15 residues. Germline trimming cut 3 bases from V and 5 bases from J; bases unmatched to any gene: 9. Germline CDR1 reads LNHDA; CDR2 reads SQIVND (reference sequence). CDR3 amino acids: CASSIGTGVGYGYTF. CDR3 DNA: TGTGCCAGTAGTATCGGTACAGGGGTAGGGTATGGCTACACCTTC.

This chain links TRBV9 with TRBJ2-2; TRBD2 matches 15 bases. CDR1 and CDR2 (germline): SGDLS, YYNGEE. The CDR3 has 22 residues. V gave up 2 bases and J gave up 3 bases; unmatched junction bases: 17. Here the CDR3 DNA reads TGTGCCAGCAGCGTCCCGGGACTAGCGGGGGGCCTCCCTACCGCGGACACCGGGGAGCTGTTTTTT. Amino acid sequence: CASSVPGLAGGLPTADTGELFF.